One and the same sample provided the 8 T cell receptor beta chains below, sequenced in a study of response to subunit inactivated influenza vaccine. TCRdb fed the RT-PCR reads into MiXCR, producing one record per CDR3 protein. Here the sample spans hundreds of thousands of distinct CDR3 sequences, 15% to 18% being singletons. Sequencing used PBMCs from blood, obtained 11 to 12 days after vaccination. These receptor sequences come from a man in his forties or fifties who received an inactivated influenza vaccine.

This clonotype was picked up many times. This chain uses TRBV12-3 or TRBV12-4 with TRBJ2-1, with D maybe TRBD2 (5 bases). The CDR3 has 14 residues. V was cut by 5 bases and J by 6 bases, with 14 bases left in between. The CDR3 loop reads CASSRQAGGNEQFF. The DNA of the CDR3 is TGTGCCAGCAGTCGCCAGGCCGGAGGCAATGAGCAGTTCTTC.

The table lists this clonotype with many counts. This chain connects TRBV12-3 or TRBV12-4 to TRBJ2-1, with 16 nucleotides matching TRBD2. The ends lost 11 bases at V and 1 base at J; junction bases unmatched: 14. The CDR3 covers 19 residues. CDR3 coding DNA: TGTGCCTGCTGTTCAGGGACTAGCGGGAGGGCCAGGTCCTACAATGAGCAGTTCTTC. It codes for CACCSGTSGRARSYNEQFF.

The CDR3 region has the DNA TGTGCCACCAGTGAGGGACAGGGGAGTGGAAACACCATATATTTT. This encodes CATSEGQGSGNTIYF. The genes are TRBV24-1 and TRBJ1-3; TRBD1 aligns across 10 bases. Germline-derived CDR1 and CDR2 are KGHDR and SFDVKD. The CDR3 covers 15 residues. Germline trimming cut 4 bases from V and 3 bases from J; bases unmatched to any gene: 2.

V is TRBV12-5 and J is TRBJ2-2; 10 nucleotides line up with TRBD2. Germline values: CDR1 LGHNT, CDR2 FRNRAP. The V and J ends lost 4 bases and 0 bases, in that order; junction bases with no gene match: 5. The CDR3 is 17 residues long. DNA for the CDR3: TGTGCTAGTGGTTCCTATAGCGGGGGGCCGAACACCGGGGAGCTGTTTTTT. Translation: CASGSYSGGPNTGELFF.

There are a few counts of this clonotype. This chain connects TRBV7-9 to TRBJ2-1; TRBD1 aligns across 9 bases. The ends lost 5 bases at V and 1 base at J; junction bases unmatched: 6. The CDR3 is 16 amino acids. Germline-derived CDR1 and CDR2 are SEHNR and FQNEAQ (reference sequence). The CDR3 coding sequence is TGTGCCAGCAGCGGAAGACAGGGGGTTTCCTACAATGAGCAGTTCTTC. It codes for CASSGRQGVSYNEQFF.

The V and J genes are TRBV5-1 and TRBJ1-1; 9 nucleotides align to TRBD1. V lost 4 bases, J lost 1 base, and 8 bases stayed unmatched. From germline, CDR1 is SGHRS and CDR2 YFSETQ. The CDR3 has 16 residues. The CDR3 region has the DNA TGCGCCAGCAGCGAGGGGACAGGGTCTGCGAACACTGAAGCTTTCTTT. Encoded protein: CASSEGTGSANTEAFF.

This sequence joins TRBV10-3 and TRBJ2-6; 10 nucleotides agree with TRBD2. Trimming at V came to 3 bases and at J to 3 bases, leaving 8 bases not matched to a gene. Per germline, CDR1 ENHRY and CDR2 SYGVKD. CDR3 size: 18 residues. In DNA form, the CDR3 reads TGTGCCATCAGTGAACCGGGACTAGCGATAGATGGGGCCAACGTCCTGACTTTC. Translation: CAISEPGLAIDGANVLTF.

This chain uses TRBV6-2 or TRBV6-3 with TRBJ2-4; TRBD2 might be the D (5 bases). CDR3 length equals 14 residues. Germline CDR1 reads MNHEY; CDR2 reads SVGEGT. V was trimmed by 6 bases and J by 8 bases, leaving 17 bases between them. CDR3 in DNA: TGTGCCAGCAGCAACTCAATTGACGGGGACATTCAGTACTTC. Protein: CASSNSIDGDIQYF.